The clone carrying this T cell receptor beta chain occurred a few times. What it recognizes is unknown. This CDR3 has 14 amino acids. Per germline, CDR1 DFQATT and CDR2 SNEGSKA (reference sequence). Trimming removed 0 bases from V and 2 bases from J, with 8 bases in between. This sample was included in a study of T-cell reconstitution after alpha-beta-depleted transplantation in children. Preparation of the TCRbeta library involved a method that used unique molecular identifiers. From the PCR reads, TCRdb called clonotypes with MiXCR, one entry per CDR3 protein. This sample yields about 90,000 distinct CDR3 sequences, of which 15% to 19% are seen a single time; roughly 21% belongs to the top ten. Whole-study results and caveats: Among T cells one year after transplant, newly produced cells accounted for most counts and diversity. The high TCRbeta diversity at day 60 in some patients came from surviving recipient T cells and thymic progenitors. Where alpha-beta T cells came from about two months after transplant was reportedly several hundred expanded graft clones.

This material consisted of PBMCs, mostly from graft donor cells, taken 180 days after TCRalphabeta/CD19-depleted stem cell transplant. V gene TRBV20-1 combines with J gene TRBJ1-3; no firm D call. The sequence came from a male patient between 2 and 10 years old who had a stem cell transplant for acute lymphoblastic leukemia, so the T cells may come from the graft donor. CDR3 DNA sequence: TGCAGTGCTAGAGATACGAGGGCTGGAAACACCATATATTTT. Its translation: CSARDTRAGNTIYF.